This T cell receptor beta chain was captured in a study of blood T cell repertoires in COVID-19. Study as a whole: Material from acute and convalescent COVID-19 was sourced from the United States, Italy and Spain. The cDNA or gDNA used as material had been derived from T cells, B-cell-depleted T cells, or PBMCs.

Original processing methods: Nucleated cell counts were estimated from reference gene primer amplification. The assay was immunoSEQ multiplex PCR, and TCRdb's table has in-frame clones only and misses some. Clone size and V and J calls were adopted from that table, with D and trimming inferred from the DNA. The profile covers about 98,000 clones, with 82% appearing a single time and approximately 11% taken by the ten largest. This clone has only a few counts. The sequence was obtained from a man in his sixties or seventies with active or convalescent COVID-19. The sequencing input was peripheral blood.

The CDR3 region is CASSLGSAGSNQPQHF. CDR3 sequence (DNA): TGTGCCAGCAGCTTAGGTTCGGCAGGGTCTAATCAGCCCCAGCATTTT. This rearrangement joins TRBV11-2 to TRBJ1-5; a possible D gene is TRBD1 (5 bases). Germline V gene sequence: CDR1 SGHAT, CDR2 FQNNGV. V gave up 1 base and J gave up 4 bases, with 14 bases separating them. The CDR3 consists of 16 residues.